The entry that follows covers one T cell receptor (beta chain) sequence. The data are from a study of T cells in tuberculosis. The protocol was immunoSEQ multiplex PCR, while the TCRdb copy is restricted to in-frame clones and leaves out a portion. The table lists 22,000 or so clones, about 85% of them singletons, with around 14% in the top ten. As to time point: new active TB diagnosis, blood taken before or within 7 days of starting treatment. Each clinical donor contributed on average around 100,000 T cells from unsorted cryopreserved PBMC. This CDR3 has 17 amino acids. The germline V gene has CDR1 MRHNA and CDR2 SNTAGT. The germline V and J ends were trimmed by 3 bases and 1 base, with 15 bases remaining between them.

The sequencing used PBMCs, collected at tuberculosis diagnosis. The receptor was isolated from an adult with tuberculosis. This chain connects TRBV6-4 to TRBJ2-2, with D maybe TRBD1 (6 bases). CDR3 sequence reads: CASSESPPGQNTGELFF. The CDR3 DNA sequence: TGTGCCAGCAGTGAAAGCCCACCGGGACAGAACACCGGGGAGCTGTTTTTT.